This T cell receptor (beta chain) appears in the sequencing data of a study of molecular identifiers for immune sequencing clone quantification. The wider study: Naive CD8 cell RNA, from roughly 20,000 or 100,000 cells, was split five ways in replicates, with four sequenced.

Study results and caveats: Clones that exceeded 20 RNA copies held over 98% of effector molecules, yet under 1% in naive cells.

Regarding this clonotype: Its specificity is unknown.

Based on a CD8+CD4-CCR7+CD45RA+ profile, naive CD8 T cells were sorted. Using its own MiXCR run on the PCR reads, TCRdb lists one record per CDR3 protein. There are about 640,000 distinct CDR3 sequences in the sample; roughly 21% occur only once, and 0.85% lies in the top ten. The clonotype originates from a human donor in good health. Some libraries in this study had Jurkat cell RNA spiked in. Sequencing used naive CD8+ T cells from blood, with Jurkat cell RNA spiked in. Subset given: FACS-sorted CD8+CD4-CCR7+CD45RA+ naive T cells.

As DNA, the CDR3 is TGTGCCAGCAGCCCAGCGGGGGTCCACTACAATGAGCAGTTCTTC. Translation: CASSPAGVHYNEQFF. The V call is TRBV7-9, the J call TRBJ2-1; 8 nucleotides agree with TRBD2. Germline V gene lookup returns CDR1 SEHNR and CDR2 FQNEAQ (reference sequence). This CDR3 has 15 residues. V was pared by 5 bases and J by 3 bases, with 6 bases of the junction left unmatched.